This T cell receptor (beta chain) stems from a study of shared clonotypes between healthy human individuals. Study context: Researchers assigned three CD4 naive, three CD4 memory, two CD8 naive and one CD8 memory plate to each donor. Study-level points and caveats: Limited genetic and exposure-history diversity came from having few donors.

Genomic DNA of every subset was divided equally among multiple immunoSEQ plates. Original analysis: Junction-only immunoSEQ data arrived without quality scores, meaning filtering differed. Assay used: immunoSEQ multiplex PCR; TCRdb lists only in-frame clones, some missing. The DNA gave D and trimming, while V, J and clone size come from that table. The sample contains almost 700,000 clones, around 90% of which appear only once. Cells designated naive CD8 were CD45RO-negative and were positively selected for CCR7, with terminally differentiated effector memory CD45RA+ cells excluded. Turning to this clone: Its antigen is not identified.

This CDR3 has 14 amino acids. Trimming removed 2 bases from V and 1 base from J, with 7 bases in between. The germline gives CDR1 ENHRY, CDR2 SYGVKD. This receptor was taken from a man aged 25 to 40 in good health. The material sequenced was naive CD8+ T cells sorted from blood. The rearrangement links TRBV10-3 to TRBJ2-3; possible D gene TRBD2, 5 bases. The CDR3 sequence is CAISERDGTDTQYF. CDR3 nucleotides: TGTGCCATCAGTGAGCGGGATGGCACAGATACGCAGTATTTT.